A selection of T cell receptor beta chains follows, all from one sample in a study of blood T cell repertoires in COVID-19. The data were produced by immunoSEQ multiplex PCR, yet TCRdb's version contains in-frame clones alone and is incomplete. The sample holds 120,000 or so clones, approximately 81% seen once. Sequencing was done on a sample of peripheral blood. The receptors were gathered from a man aged 55 to 70 with acute or convalescent COVID-19. CDR3s include the opening cysteine and the closing phenylalanine or tryptophan. D genes are given only for firm matches. Some rows mark clone size as missing; the rest say once, few, many or name a class of expanded clone.

NA TRBJ1-2 TRBV6-2/TRBV6-3 TRBD1 CASSPWTGRAGSDGYTF TGTGCCAGCAGTCCATGGACAGGCAGAGCCGGATCAGATGGCTACACCTTC
many TRBJ2-2 TRBV9 NA CASSPPGLSRTGELFF TGTGCCAGCAGCCCACCGGGACTCTCGAGAACCGGGGAGCTGTTTTTT
NA TRBJ1-1 TRBV4-1 TRBD1 CASSQAPLSRQGASMNTEAFF TGCGCCAGCAGCCAAGCGCCCCTCAGCCGACAGGGGGCCTCCATGAACACTGAAGCTTTCTTT
NA TRBJ2-1 TRBV6-2/TRBV6-3 NA CASSRTGSSYNEQFF TGTGCCAGCAGCCGCACTGGGAGCTCCTACAATGAGCAGTTCTTC
NA TRBJ2-7 TRBV20-1 NA CSASPFPTGEQYF TGCAGTGCTAGTCCCTTTCCGACCGGGGAGCAGTACTTC
few TRBJ2-3 TRBV7-3 NA CASSSSTDTQYF TGTGCCAGCAGCTCGAGCACAGATACGCAGTATTTT
NA TRBJ1-1 TRBV5-1 NA CASSHDKNTEAFF TGCGCCAGCAGCCATGACAAGAACACTGAAGCTTTCTTT
NA TRBJ2-5 TRBV18 NA CASSPGTGVSETQYF TGTGCCAGCTCACCGGGAACGGGAGTATCGGAGACCCAGTACTTC
few TRBJ2-6 TRBV7-6 NA CASSFTGSGANVLTF TGTGCCAGCAGCTTTACCGGGTCTGGGGCCAACGTCCTGACTTTC
many TRBJ2-3 TRBV4-1 TRBD2 CASSRGSLTDTQYF TGCGCCAGCAGCCGCGGGAGTTTGACAGATACGCAGTATTTT
once TRBJ1-1 TRBV24-1 NA CATSDPAPPRAFF TGTGCCACCAGTGATCCTGCCCCACCTCGGGCTTTCTTT
NA TRBJ1-5 TRBV6-5 NA CASRFELYSNQPQHF TGTGCCAGCAGGTTTGAGCTGTATAGCAATCAGCCCCAGCATTTT
once TRBJ1-4 TRBV19 NA CASRNRATNEKLFF TGTGCCAGTAGAAACAGGGCAACTAATGAAAAACTGTTTTTT
NA TRBJ1-2 TRBV9 TRBD1 CASQTGTGIYGYTF TGTGCCAGTCAGACCGGGACAGGCATCTATGGCTACACCTTC
NA TRBJ2-3 TRBV6-4 TRBD2 CASRTSGGAGDTQYF TGTGCCAGCCGGACTAGCGGGGGGGCCGGTGATACGCAGTATTTT
NA TRBJ2-7 TRBV24-1 TRBD2 CATSDGGLAGMYEQYF TGTGCCACCAGTGATGGGGGACTAGCGGGAATGTACGAGCAGTACTTC
few TRBJ2-2 TRBV7-9 TRBD1 CASSPPGQGGHGELFF TGTGCCAGCAGCCCTCCGGGACAGGGGGGCCACGGGGAGCTGTTTTTT
NA TRBJ1-2 TRBV19 TRBD1 CASSPPGQGSPSYTF TGTGCCAGTAGTCCCCCGGGACAGGGATCGCCAAGCTACACCTTC
NA TRBJ2-7 TRBV29-1 NA CSVEVQTNEQYF TGCAGCGTTGAGGTCCAAACTAACGAGCAGTACTTC
NA TRBJ2-7 TRBV3-1/TRBV3-2 NA CASSQGEPSRYEQYF TGTGCCAGCAGCCAAGGGGAGCCCTCCCGTTACGAGCAGTACTTC
few TRBJ1-6 TRBV4-2 NA CASSQGGRDNSPLHF TGTGCCAGCAGCCAGGGGGGACGGGACAATTCACCCCTCCACTTT
NA TRBJ2-3 TRBV5-1 NA CASSRGGTDTQYF TGCGCCAGCAGCCGCGGTGGCACAGATACGCAGTATTTT
NA TRBJ1-2 TRBV24-1 TRBD1 CATSDQGVWYGYTF TGTGCCACCAGTGATCAGGGGGTATGGTATGGCTACACCTTC